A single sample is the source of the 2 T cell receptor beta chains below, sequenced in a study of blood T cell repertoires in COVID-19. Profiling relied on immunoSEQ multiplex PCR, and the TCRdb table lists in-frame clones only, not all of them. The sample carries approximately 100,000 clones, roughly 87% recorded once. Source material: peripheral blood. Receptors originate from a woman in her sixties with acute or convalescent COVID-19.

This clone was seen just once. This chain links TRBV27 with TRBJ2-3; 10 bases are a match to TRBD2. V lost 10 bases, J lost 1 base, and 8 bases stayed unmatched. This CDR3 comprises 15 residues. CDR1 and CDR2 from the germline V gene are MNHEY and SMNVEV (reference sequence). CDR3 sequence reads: CAIKSGRAGTDTQYF. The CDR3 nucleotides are TGTGCCATTAAAAGCGGGAGGGCCGGCACAGATACGCAGTATTTT.

CDR3 residues: CASSLALLGQGANEQFF. The CDR3 nucleotides read TGTGCCAGCAGCTTGGCCCTTCTGGGACAGGGGGCAAATGAGCAGTTCTTC. The rearrangement joins TRBV5-4 to TRBJ2-1; 12 bases map to TRBD1. The junction had 8 bases not matched to a gene; V was cut back by 0 bases and J by 7 bases. The CDR3 is made up of 17 amino acids. CDR1 SGHNT and CDR2 YYREEE come from the germline V gene (reference sequence).